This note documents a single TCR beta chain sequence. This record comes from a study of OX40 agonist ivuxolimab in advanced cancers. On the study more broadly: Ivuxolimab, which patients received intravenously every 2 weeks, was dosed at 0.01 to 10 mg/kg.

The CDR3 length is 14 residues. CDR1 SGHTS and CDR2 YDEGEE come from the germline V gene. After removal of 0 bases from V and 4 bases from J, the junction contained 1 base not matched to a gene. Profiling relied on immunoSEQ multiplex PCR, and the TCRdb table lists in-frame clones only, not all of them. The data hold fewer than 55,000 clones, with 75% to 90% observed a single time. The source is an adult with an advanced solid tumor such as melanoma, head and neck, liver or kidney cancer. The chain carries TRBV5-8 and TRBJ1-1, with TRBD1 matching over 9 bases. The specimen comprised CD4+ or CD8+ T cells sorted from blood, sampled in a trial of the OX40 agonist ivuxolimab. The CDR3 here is CASSLGTGVTEAFF. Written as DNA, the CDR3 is TGTGCCAGCAGCTTGGGGACAGGGGTCACTGAAGCTTTCTTT. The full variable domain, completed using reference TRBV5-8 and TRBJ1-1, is EAGVTQSPTHLIKTRGQQATLRCSPISGHTSVYWYQQALGLGLQFLLWYDEGEERNRGNFPPRFSGRQFPNYSSELNVNALELEDSALYLCASSLGTGVTEAFFGQGTRLTVV.